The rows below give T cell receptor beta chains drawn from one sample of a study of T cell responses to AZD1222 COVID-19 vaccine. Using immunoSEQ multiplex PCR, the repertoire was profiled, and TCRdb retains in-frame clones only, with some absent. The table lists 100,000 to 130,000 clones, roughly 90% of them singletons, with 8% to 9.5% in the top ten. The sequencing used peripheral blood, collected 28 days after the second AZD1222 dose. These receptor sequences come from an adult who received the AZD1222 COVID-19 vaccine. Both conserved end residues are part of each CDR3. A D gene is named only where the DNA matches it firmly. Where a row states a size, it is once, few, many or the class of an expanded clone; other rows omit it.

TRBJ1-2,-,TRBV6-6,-,CASRPGDYGYTF,TGTGCCAGCAGACCGGGGGACTATGGCTACACCTTC
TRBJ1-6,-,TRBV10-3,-,CAISEPGAGRVATLHF,TGTGCCATCAGTGAGCCCGGCGCGGGCCGTGTAGCTACCCTCCACTTT
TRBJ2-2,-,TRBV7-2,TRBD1,CASSSGQGYSGELFF,TGTGCCAGCAGCAGTGGACAGGGGTACTCCGGGGAGCTGTTTTTT
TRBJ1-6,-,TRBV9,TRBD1,CASSPRGDSPLHF,TGTGCCAGCAGCCCCAGGGGGGATTCACCCCTCCACTTT
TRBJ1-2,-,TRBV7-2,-,CASSLTPTMGNYGYTF,TGTGCCAGCAGCTTAACCCCGACGATGGGTAACTATGGCTACACCTTC
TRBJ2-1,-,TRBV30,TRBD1,CAWSMTGGEQFF,TGTGCCTGGAGCATGACAGGGGGTGAGCAGTTCTTC
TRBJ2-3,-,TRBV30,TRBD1,CAWSAERGPGTDTQYF,TGTGCCTGGAGTGCCGAAAGGGGGCCGGGGACAGATACGCAGTATTTT
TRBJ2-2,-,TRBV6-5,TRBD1,CASSYRQGVAGELFF,TGTGCCAGCAGTTACCGACAGGGGGTGGCCGGGGAGCTGTTTTTT
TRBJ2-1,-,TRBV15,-,CATSRDPGEYNEQFF,TGTGCCACCAGCAGAGATCCGGGGGAGTACAATGAGCAGTTCTTC
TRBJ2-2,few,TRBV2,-,CASRGEGNTGELFF,TGTGCCAGCAGGGGAGAGGGGAACACCGGGGAGCTGTTTTTT
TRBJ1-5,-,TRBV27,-,CASSLGGAYQPQHF,TGTGCCAGCAGTTTAGGGGGGGCTTATCAGCCCCAGCATTTT
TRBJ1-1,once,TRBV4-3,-,CASSQEGHLNTEAFF,TGCGCCAGCAGCCAAGAAGGACACTTGAACACTGAAGCTTTCTTT
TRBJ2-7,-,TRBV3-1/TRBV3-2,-,CASSHSESYEQYF,TGTGCCAGCAGCCATTCTGAGAGCTACGAGCAGTACTTC
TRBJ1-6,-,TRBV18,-,CASSPSINSPLHF,TGTGCCAGCTCTCCTAGCATTAATTCACCCCTCCACTTT
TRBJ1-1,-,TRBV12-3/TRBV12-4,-,CASSLGAQAFF,TGTGCCAGCAGTTTGGGGGCTCAAGCTTTCTTT
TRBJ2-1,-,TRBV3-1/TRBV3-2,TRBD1,CASSQGQGAPKGHEQFF,TGTGCCAGCAGCCAAGGGCAGGGGGCCCCTAAAGGTCATGAGCAGTTCTTC
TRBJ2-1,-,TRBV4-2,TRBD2,CASSQWTSGASGSYNEQFF,TGTGCCAGCAGCCAATGGACTAGCGGGGCCAGTGGCTCCTACAATGAGCAGTTCTTC
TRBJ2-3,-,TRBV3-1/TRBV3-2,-,CASSQELTDTQYF,TGTGCCAGCAGCCAGGAGCTGACAGATACGCAGTATTTT
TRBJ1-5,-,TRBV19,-,CASSPPPSMRNSNQPQHF,TGTGCCAGTAGCCCACCTCCCTCCATGCGGAATAGCAATCAGCCCCAGCATTTT
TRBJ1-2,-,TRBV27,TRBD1,CASSLEPGTGLYGYTF,TGTGCCAGCAGTTTGGAGCCCGGGACAGGGTTATATGGCTACACCTTC
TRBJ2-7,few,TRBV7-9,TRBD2,CASGKPGGSYEQYF,TGTGCCAGCGGCAAACCGGGAGGCTCCTACGAGCAGTACTTC
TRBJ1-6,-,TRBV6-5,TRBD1,CASSTQGQPNSPLHF,TGTGCCAGCAGTACCCAGGGACAGCCAAATTCACCCCTCCACTTT
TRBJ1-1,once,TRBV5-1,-,CASSPGQNTEAFF,TGCGCCAGCAGCCCGGGACAGAACACTGAAGCTTTCTTT
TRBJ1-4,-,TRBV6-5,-,CASSFARATNEKLFF,TGTGCCAGCAGTTTCGCGAGAGCAACTAATGAAAAACTGTTTTTT
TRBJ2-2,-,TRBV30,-,CAWSVWGSTGELFF,TGTGCCTGGAGTGTATGGGGGAGCACCGGGGAGCTGTTTTTT
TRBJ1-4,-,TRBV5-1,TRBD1,CASSDKDRGLEKLFF,TGCGCCAGCAGCGACAAGGACAGGGGGCTTGAAAAACTGTTTTTT
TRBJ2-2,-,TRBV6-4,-,CASSRQENTGELFF,TGTGCCAGCAGTAGACAGGAGAACACCGGGGAGCTGTTTTTT
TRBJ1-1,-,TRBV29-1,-,CSVVRLGVNTEAFF,TGCAGCGTTGTCCGTCTGGGGGTGAACACTGAAGCTTTCTTT
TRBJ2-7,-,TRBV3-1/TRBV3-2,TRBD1,CASSRRDRGRFEQYF,TGTGCCAGCAGCCGCCGGGACAGGGGGCGGTTTGAGCAGTACTTC
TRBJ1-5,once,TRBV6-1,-,CASSEGAGAYYQPQHF,TGTGCCAGCAGTGAAGGGGCAGGGGCTTATTATCAGCCCCAGCATTTT
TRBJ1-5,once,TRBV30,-,CAWSWSYSNQPQHF,TGTGCCTGGAGTTGGAGCTATAGCAATCAGCCCCAGCATTTT
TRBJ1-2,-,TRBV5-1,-,CASSLATGSANYGYTF,TGCGCCAGCAGCTTGGCAACAGGGTCCGCTAACTATGGCTACACCTTC
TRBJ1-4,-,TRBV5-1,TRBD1,CASRGGRTGTANEKLFF,TGCGCCAGCAGGGGGGGGCGAACCGGGACAGCTAATGAAAAACTGTTTTTT
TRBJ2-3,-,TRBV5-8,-,CASSLGAAAGLQYF,TGTGCCAGCAGCTTGGGGGCCGCGGCGGGTCTGCAGTATTTT
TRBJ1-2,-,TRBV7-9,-,CASSLGPANNYGYTF,TGTGCCAGCAGCTTAGGTCCGGCCAATAACTATGGCTACACCTTC
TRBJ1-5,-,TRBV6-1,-,CASSGREGGTLIGQPQHF,TGTGCCAGCAGTGGGAGGGAAGGCGGCACGTTAATAGGCCAGCCCCAGCATTTT
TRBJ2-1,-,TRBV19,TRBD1,CASTETGGRYNEQFF,TGTGCCAGTACCGAGACAGGGGGTAGGTACAATGAGCAGTTCTTC
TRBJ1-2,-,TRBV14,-,CASSQDLGSRDGYTF,TGTGCCAGCAGCCAAGATTTGGGGAGTAGGGATGGCTACACCTTC
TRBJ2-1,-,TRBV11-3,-,CASSLAGYYNEQFF,TGTGCCAGCAGCTTAGCTGGCTACTACAATGAGCAGTTCTTC
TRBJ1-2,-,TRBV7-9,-,CASSPPLVGGYTF,TGTGCCAGCAGCCCCCCTTTGGTCGGTGGCTACACCTTC
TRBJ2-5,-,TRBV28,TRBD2,CASSLPEGGLMETQYF,TGTGCCAGCAGTTTACCCGAGGGAGGGTTGATGGAGACCCAGTACTTC
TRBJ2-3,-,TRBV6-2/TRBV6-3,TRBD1,CASSYGVSGTGGWDTQYF,TGTGCCAGCAGTTACGGAGTGTCCGGGACAGGGGGCTGGGATACGCAGTATTTT
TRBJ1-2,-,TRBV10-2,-,CATADAGERGYTF,TGCGCCACCGCGGACGCCGGCGAACGGGGCTACACCTTC
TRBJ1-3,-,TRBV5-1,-,CASSWTAEGGGGNTIYF,TGCGCCAGCAGTTGGACGGCGGAAGGAGGAGGTGGAAACACCATATATTTT
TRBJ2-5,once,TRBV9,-,CASSVERGQETQYF,TGTGCCAGCAGCGTAGAACGGGGCCAAGAGACCCAGTACTTC
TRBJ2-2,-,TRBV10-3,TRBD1,CAISEAQGPNTGELFF,TGTGCCATCAGTGAGGCACAGGGGCCTAACACCGGGGAGCTGTTTTTT
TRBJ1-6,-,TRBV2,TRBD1,CASTRDRGTNSPLHF,TGTGCCAGCACCCGGGACAGGGGAACAAATTCACCCCTCCACTTT
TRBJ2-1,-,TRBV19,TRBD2,CASSTGTSGGRNEQFF,TGTGCCAGTAGTACCGGGACTAGCGGGGGGAGAAATGAGCAGTTCTTC
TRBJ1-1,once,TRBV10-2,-,CASSLDPNTEAFF,TGCGCCAGCAGTTTGGACCCGAACACTGAAGCTTTCTTT
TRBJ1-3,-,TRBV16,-,CASSQQQGSGNTIYF,TGTGCCAGCAGCCAACAACAGGGCTCTGGAAACACCATATATTTT
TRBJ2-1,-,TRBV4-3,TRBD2,CASSQGLASRSYNEQFF,TGCGCCAGCAGCCAAGGACTAGCGTCTCGCTCCTACAATGAGCAGTTCTTC
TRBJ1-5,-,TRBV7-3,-,CASSLKRLLDQPQHF,TGTGCCAGCAGCTTAAAGCGTCTACTCGATCAGCCCCAGCATTTT
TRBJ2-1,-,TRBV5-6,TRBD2,CASSWPGTSFNEQFF,TGTGCCAGCAGCTGGCCCGGGACTAGTTTTAATGAGCAGTTCTTC
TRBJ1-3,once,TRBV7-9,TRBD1,CASSGSPGTEAGNTIYF,TGTGCCAGCAGCGGATCCCCAGGGACAGAGGCTGGAAACACCATATATTTT
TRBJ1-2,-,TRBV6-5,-,CASSYVAGSNYGYTF,TGTGCCAGCAGTTACGTGGCTGGCTCAAACTATGGCTACACCTTC
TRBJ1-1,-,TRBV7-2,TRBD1,CASSLSSTGRTEAFF,TGTGCCAGCAGCTTATCCTCGACAGGGCGCACTGAAGCTTTCTTT
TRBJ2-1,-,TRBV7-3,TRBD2,CASSLIGGRVDEQFF,TGTGCCAGCAGCTTAATCGGCGGGAGGGTGGATGAGCAGTTCTTC
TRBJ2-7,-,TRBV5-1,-,CASSLARAYEQYF,TGCGCCAGCAGCTTGGCCAGGGCCTACGAGCAGTACTTC